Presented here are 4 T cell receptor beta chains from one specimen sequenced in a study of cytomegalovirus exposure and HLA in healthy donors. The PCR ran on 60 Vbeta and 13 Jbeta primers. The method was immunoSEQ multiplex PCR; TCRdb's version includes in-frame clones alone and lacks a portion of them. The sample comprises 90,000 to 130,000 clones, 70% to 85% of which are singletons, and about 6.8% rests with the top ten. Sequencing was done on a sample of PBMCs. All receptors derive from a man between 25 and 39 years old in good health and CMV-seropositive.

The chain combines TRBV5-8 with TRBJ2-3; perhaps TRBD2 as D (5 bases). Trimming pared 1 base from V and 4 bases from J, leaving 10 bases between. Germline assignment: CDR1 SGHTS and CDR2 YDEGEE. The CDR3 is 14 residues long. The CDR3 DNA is TGTGCCAGCAGCTTGCGGACTCTTTCAGATACGCAGTATTTT. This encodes CASSLRTLSDTQYF.

The CDR3 is CASRGLAGTDTQYF. Written as DNA, the CDR3 is TGCGCCAGCAGGGGACTAGCCGGCACAGATACGCAGTATTTT. The rearrangement uses TRBV5-1 and TRBJ2-3; 9 bases map to TRBD2. Germline V CDR1 and CDR2: SGHRS, YFSETQ. J was trimmed by 1 base and V by 5 bases; bases with no gene match: 2. The CDR3 runs 14 residues.

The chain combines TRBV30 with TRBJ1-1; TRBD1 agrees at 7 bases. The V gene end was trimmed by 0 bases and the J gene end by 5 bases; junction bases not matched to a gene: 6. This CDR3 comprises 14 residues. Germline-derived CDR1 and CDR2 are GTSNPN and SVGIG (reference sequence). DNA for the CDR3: TGTGCCTGGAGTGTGAGACAGGGTCGGACTGAAGCTTTCTTT. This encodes CAWSVRQGRTEAFF.

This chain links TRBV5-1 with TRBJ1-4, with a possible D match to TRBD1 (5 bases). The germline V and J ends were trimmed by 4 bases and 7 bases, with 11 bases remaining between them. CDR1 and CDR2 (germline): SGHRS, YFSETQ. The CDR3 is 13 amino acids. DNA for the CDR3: TGCGCCAGCAGCCAGGGTGTGTCTGAAAAACTGTTTTTT. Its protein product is CASSQGVSEKLFF.